The 16 T cell receptor beta chains presented below share a single source sample, sequenced in a study of shared clonotypes between healthy human individuals. Assay: immunoSEQ multiplex PCR; the TCRdb copy retains only in-frame clones and omits some. The profile shows about 490,000 clones, more than 75% of them singletons. The sample consisted of PBMCs. The receptors derive from a woman between 40 and 55 years old in good health. Some clones in this sample may be carry-over from other donors' samples.

This clone showed up just once. CDR3 nucleotide sequence: TGTGCCAGCAGCCTCCGGGACGCCTACAATGAGCAGTTCTTC. This codes for CASSLRDAYNEQFF. This chain joins TRBV6-5 and TRBJ2-1; either TRBD1 or TRBD2 may supply D (5 bases each). Germline V lookup: CDR1 MNHEY, CDR2 SVGAGI. Between the trimmed V and J ends, which lost 6 bases and 2 bases, there was a span of 11 bases. The CDR3 covers 14 residues.

V gene TRBV4-2 combines with J gene TRBJ2-1, with unresolved D. CDR1 LGHNA and CDR2 YNFKEQ come from the germline V gene. Trimming left V 7 bases short and J 3 bases short, with 7 bases between. The CDR3 contains 12 residues. CDR3 DNA sequence: TGTGCCAGCACCTCAAGCTACAATGAGCAGTTCTTC. It encodes CASTSSYNEQFF.

The V and J genes are TRBV6-5 and TRBJ2-1; D might be TRBD2 (5 bases). The CDR3 has 16 residues. Germline CDR1 and CDR2: MNHEY and SVGAGI. The germline V and J ends were trimmed by 6 bases and 6 bases, with 21 bases remaining between them. DNA of the CDR3: TGTGCCAGCAGGTACAAAGACCCACGGGGTACCAATGAGCAGTTCTTC. This translates into CASRYKDPRGTNEQFF.

This clone has just a few counts. J is TRBJ2-2 and V is TRBV29-1, with 7 nucleotides matching TRBD1. Trimming took 6 bases from V and 2 from J; bases not matched to a gene: 3. CDR1 and CDR2 from the germline V gene are SQVTM and ANQGSEA. CDR3 length: 13 amino acids. Here the CDR3 DNA reads TGCAGCGTAGGGGACAGAAACACCGGGGAGCTGTTTTTT. Encoded protein: CSVGDRNTGELFF.

This rearrangement joins TRBV4-1 to TRBJ2-7, with a weak D call TRBD2 (6 bases). This CDR3 has 15 residues. The V and J ends lost 0 bases and 2 bases respectively, with 11 bases between them. CDR1 is MGHRA and CDR2 is YSYEKL in the germline V gene. In DNA, the CDR3 is TGCGCCAGCAGCCAAGATCAGGCGGGAACCTACGAGCAGTACTTC. It encodes CASSQDQAGTYEQYF.

The rearrangement joins TRBV2 to TRBJ2-2; maybe TRBD2 (5 bases). The CDR3 loop spans 14 amino acids. The V gene lost 10 bases and the J gene lost 5 bases, with 17 bases spanning the gap. Germline CDR1 and CDR2: SNHLY and FYNNEI. CDR3: CAIAPGPGTGELFF. CDR3 DNA sequence: TGTGCCATAGCACCCGGCCCGGGAACCGGGGAGCTGTTTTTT.

The chain recombines TRBV9 with TRBJ2-2; D perhaps matches TRBD2 (6 bases). Between the trimmed V and J ends, which lost 2 bases and 1 base, there was a span of 9 bases. The CDR3 runs to 15 residues. Per germline, CDR1 SGDLS and CDR2 YYNGEE. The CDR3 loop is CASSVGGKNTGELFF. The CDR3 DNA sequence: TGTGCCAGCAGCGTCGGGGGTAAGAACACCGGGGAGCTGTTTTTT.

The chain is built from TRBV10-3 and TRBJ2-7, with 10 nucleotides matching TRBD2. From germline, CDR1 is ENHRY and CDR2 SYGVKD. CDR3 length: 14 residues. The ends lost 6 bases at V and 4 bases at J; junction bases unmatched: 6. CDR3 sequence (DNA): TGTGCCATCAGATCTAGCGGGAGAGGGTACGAGCAGTACTTC. Its translation: CAIRSSGRGYEQYF.

The gene calls are TRBV15 and TRBJ1-5; D is unclear. Trimming shortened V by 0 bases and J by 1 base, and 7 bases separated the two germline ends. The CDR3 loop spans 15 amino acids. Germline-derived CDR1 and CDR2 are LNHNV and YYDKDF (reference sequence). DNA for the CDR3: TGTGCCACCAGCAGAGATCGCGCGAGCAATCAGCCCCAGCATTTT. Translation gives CATSRDRASNQPQHF.

This chain links TRBV5-1 with TRBJ2-3; 7 positions agree with TRBD2. The CDR3 runs 15 residues. Losses at the gene ends were 0 bases for V and 5 bases for J; bases not matched to a gene: 6. The germline CDR1 and CDR2 sequences are SGHRS and YFSETQ. The CDR3 nucleotides are TGCGCCAGCAGCTTGGGGAGCGGGGCGGGAGATACGCAGTATTTT. It specifies CASSLGSGAGDTQYF. The full variable domain, rest sourced from reference TRBV5-1 and TRBJ2-3, is KAGVTQTPRYLIKTRGQQVTLSCSPISGHRSVSWYQQTPGQGLQFLFEYFSETQRNKGNFPGRFSGRQFSNSRSEMNVSTLELGDSALYLCASSLGSGAGDTQYFGPGTRLTVL.

The chain joins TRBV2 to TRBJ2-1, with 12 bases fitting TRBD2. The ends lost 4 bases at V and 9 bases at J; junction bases unmatched: 7. This CDR3 contains 15 residues. Germline loops: CDR1 SNHLY, CDR2 FYNNEI. CDR3 DNA sequence: TGTGCCAGCAGTGTTGAACTAGCGGGAGGTTCTGAGCAGTTCTTC. This codes for CASSVELAGGSEQFF.

The chain uses TRBV10-3 and TRBJ2-5, with D perhaps TRBD2 (6 bases). The J call is in doubt because the DNA end fits TRBJ2-7 better. This CDR3 comprises 16 residues. Looked up from germline, CDR1 is ENHRY and CDR2 is SYGVKD. CDR3 nucleotide sequence: TGTGCCATCAGTGATCTCACTAGCCTACGCCCTCACGAGCAGTACTTC. Encoded protein: CAISDLTSLRPHEQYF.

J is TRBJ2-3 and V is TRBV27; D tentatively reads TRBD1 or TRBD2 (5 bases each). CDR1 and CDR2 from the germline V gene are MNHEY and SMNVEV (reference sequence). The CDR3 length is 13 residues. V dropped 10 bases and J dropped 2 bases, with 13 bases sitting between them. This chain's CDR3 is CATRDHYTDTQYF. For the CDR3, the DNA is TGTGCCACCCGGGACCACTACACAGATACGCAGTATTTT.

As for this clone: A clone one base away is much larger, so this may be a read error. The chain joins TRBV7-2 to TRBJ1-5; 9 bases are a match to TRBD1. V shed 1 base and J 6 bases; nucleotides not matched to a gene: 4. This CDR3 spans 15 amino acids. The germline V gene has CDR1 SGHTA and CDR2 FQGNSA. This CDR3 is CASSLGQGVSQPQHF. The CDR3 bases are TGTGCCAGCAGCTTAGGACAGGGGGTGAGTCAGCCCCAGCATTTT.

The V call is TRBV4-2, the J call TRBJ1-3; no clear D. With 0 bases removed from V and 4 bases from J, the gap between germline ends came to 4 bases. There are 13 residues in the CDR3. Germline-derived CDR1 and CDR2 are LGHNA and YNFKEQ. The CDR3 coding sequence is TGTGCCAGCAGCCAAGACGGGGGAAACACCATATATTTT. This sequence encodes CASSQDGGNTIYF.

V usage is TRBV19 and J usage is TRBJ1-5; TRBD1 matches at 8 bases. The CDR3 is 15 residues long. Trimming took 6 bases from V and 2 from J; bases not matched to a gene: 6. Per germline, CDR1 LNHDA and CDR2 SQIVND (reference sequence). Here the CDR3 DNA reads TGTGCCAGTAGAACACCGGGACAGGGCAATCAGCCCCAGCATTTT. This translates into CASRTPGQGNQPQHF.